This T cell receptor beta chain was captured by sequencing in a study of T cell changes during pregnancy in multiple sclerosis. The trim removed 4 bases at V and 5 bases at J, leaving 10 bases unmatched. The CDR3 totals 16 residues. Germline V gene sequence: CDR1 SGHTA, CDR2 FQGNSA. Generated by immunoSEQ multiplex PCR, the TCRdb table keeps only in-frame clones and is missing some. This repertoire shows roughly 18,000 clones, over 80% found once; its top ten account for about 5%. The starting material was CD8+ T cells from peripheral blood mononuclear cells, obtained after pregnancy. This sequence joins TRBV7-2 and TRBJ2-2; TRBD2 matches at 7 bases. The receptor was derived from a female donor in good health, enrolled as a control in a pregnancy study. The DNA for the CDR3 is TGTGCCAGCAGCTACTTCGGGGGGTTGCGGACCGGGGAGCTGTTTTTT. Its protein is CASSYFGGLRTGELFF.